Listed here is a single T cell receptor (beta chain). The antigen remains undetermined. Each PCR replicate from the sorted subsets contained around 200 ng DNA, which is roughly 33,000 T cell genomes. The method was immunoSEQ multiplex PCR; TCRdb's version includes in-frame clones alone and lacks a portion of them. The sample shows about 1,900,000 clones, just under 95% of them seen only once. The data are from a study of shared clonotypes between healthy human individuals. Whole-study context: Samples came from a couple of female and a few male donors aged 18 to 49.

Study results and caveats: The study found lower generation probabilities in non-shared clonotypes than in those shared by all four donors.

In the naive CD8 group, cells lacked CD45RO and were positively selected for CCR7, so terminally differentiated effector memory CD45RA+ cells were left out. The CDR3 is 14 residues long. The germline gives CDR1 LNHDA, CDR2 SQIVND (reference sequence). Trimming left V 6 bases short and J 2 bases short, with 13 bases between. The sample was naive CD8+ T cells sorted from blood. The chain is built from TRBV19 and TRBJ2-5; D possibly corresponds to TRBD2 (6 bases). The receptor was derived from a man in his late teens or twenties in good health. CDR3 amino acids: CASSNLLAQETQYF. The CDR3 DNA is TGTGCCAGTAGCAACCTACTAGCTCAAGAGACCCAGTACTTC.